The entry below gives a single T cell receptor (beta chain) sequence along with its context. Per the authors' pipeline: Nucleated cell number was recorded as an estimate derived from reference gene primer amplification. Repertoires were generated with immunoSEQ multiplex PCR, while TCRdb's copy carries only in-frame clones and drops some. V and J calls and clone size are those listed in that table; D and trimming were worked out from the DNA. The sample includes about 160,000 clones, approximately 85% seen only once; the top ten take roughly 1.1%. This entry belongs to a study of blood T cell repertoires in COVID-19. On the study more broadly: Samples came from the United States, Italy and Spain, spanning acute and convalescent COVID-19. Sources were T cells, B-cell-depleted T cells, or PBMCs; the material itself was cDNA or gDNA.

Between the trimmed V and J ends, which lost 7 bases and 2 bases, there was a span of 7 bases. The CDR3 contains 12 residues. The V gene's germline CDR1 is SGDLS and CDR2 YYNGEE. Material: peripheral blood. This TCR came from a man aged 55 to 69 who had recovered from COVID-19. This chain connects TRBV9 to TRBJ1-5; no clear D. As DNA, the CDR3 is TGTGCCAGCGGGAGGGGCAATCAGCCCCAGCATTTT. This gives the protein CASGRGNQPQHF.